These 10 T cell receptor beta chains share one sample of origin, sequenced in a study of a mutant IDH1 vaccine in newly diagnosed glioma. Antigen specificity for these receptors is unknown. Measured with immunoSEQ multiplex PCR; TCRdb has only the in-frame clones, and not every one. The sample records about 40,000 clones, about 89% being singletons. The time point: week 5, during vaccination. Every vaccination contained 300 ug of the mutant IDH1 20-mer peptide and was paired with topical imiquimod. Specimen: PBMCs, collected from a glioma patient whose treatment included an IDH1 peptide vaccine. These receptors originate from a man aged 50 to 59 with glioma.

This clone was observed once. The V and J genes are TRBV9 and TRBJ2-3, with D tentatively TRBD2 (6 bases). This CDR3 region has 18 residues. The V end was cut by 4 bases, the J end by 1 base, with 22 bases between. Germline V lookup: CDR1 SGDLS, CDR2 YYNGEE. The CDR3 DNA follows: TGTGCCAGCAGCCCCCTGCCCCAAACTAGCCGGGGCACAGATACGCAGTATTTT. Translation gives CASSPLPQTSRGTDTQYF.

J is TRBJ1-1 and V is TRBV2, with D possibly being TRBD1 (6 bases). V lost 3 bases, J lost 4 bases, and 12 bases lay in between. The germline gives CDR1 SNHLY, CDR2 FYNNEI. This CDR3 contains 14 residues. In DNA form, the CDR3 reads TGTGCCAGCAGTGAGAAGGGGGGCCTCACTGAAGCTTTCTTT. Its protein is CASSEKGGLTEAFF.

The rearrangement uses TRBV19 and TRBJ2-1, with 8 bases fitting TRBD2. With 6 bases clipped from V and 2 bases from J, the junction kept 6 bases outside the gene matches. Germline V gene sequence: CDR1 LNHDA, CDR2 SQIVND (reference sequence). The CDR3 consists of 15 residues. This CDR3 reads CASSKLAGAYNEQFF. CDR3 nucleotide sequence: TGTGCCAGTAGCAAGCTAGCGGGCGCCTACAATGAGCAGTTCTTC.

The rearrangement uses TRBV4-1 and TRBJ2-3; TRBD2 matches 7 bases. The germline V gene encodes CDR1 MGHRA and CDR2 YSYEKL. The CDR3 covers 14 residues. V lost 0 bases and J lost 10; bases outside the gene matches: 7. CDR3 amino acids: CASSQDPRTRAQYF. In DNA form, the CDR3 reads TGCGCCAGCAGCCAAGATCCCAGGACTAGGGCGCAGTATTTT.

The chain combines TRBV27 with TRBJ2-7; D remains unclear. Germline CDR1 MNHEY, CDR2 SMNVEV (reference sequence). Deletions cut 8 bases from V and 4 bases from J, with 18 bases between. This CDR3 is built from 14 residues. The CDR3 reads CASGNLRSSYEQYF. CDR3 coding DNA: TGTGCCAGCGGTAACCTCCGCTCCTCATACGAGCAGTACTTC.

The chain links TRBV9 to TRBJ1-2; a possible D gene is TRBD1 (5 bases). Germline V lookup: CDR1 SGDLS, CDR2 YYNGEE. V lost 0 bases and J 2 bases, leaving 11 bases between the germline ends. The CDR3 is made up of 15 amino acids. Here the CDR3 DNA reads TGTGCCAGCAGCGTAGACCCAGGGAGGAACTATGGCTACACCTTC. Its translation: CASSVDPGRNYGYTF.

This chain uses TRBV5-8 with TRBJ2-7; 10 nucleotides line up with TRBD2. With 3 bases clipped from V and 2 bases from J, the junction kept 5 bases outside the gene matches. This CDR3 is built from 15 residues. Germline V gene lookup returns CDR1 SGHTS and CDR2 YDEGEE. The CDR3 loop is CASSYSLAGAYEQYF. In nucleotides, the CDR3 is TGTGCCAGCAGCTATTCTCTAGCGGGGGCCTACGAGCAGTACTTC.

The chain recombines TRBV6-5 with TRBJ1-5; 8 nucleotides agree with TRBD1. The ends lost 6 bases at V and 2 bases at J; junction bases unmatched: 3. The CDR3 has 14 amino acids. Germline CDR1 MNHEY, CDR2 SVGAGI. Here the CDR3 DNA reads TGTGCCAGCAGAAAGGACAGGGGCAATCAGCCCCAGCATTTT. It is translated as CASRKDRGNQPQHF.

The chain carries TRBV28 and TRBJ1-5, with unresolved D. Trimming removed 7 bases from V and 5 bases from J, with 15 bases in between. This CDR3 has 14 residues. Germline assignment: CDR1 MDHEN and CDR2 SYDVKM. In DNA, the CDR3 is TGTGCCAGCACCCTCCCCGCGAACTATCAGCCCCAGCATTTT. Translation: CASTLPANYQPQHF.

The V call is TRBV5-6, the J call TRBJ1-6, with a possible D match to TRBD1 (6 bases). This CDR3 comprises 14 residues. V was shortened by 4 bases and J by 10 bases, with 15 bases between the two germline ends. The V gene's germline CDR1 is SGHDT and CDR2 YYEEEE. The CDR3: CASSSTGIGSPLHF. The CDR3 nucleotides are TGTGCCAGCAGCAGCACAGGGATTGGCTCACCCCTCCACTTT.